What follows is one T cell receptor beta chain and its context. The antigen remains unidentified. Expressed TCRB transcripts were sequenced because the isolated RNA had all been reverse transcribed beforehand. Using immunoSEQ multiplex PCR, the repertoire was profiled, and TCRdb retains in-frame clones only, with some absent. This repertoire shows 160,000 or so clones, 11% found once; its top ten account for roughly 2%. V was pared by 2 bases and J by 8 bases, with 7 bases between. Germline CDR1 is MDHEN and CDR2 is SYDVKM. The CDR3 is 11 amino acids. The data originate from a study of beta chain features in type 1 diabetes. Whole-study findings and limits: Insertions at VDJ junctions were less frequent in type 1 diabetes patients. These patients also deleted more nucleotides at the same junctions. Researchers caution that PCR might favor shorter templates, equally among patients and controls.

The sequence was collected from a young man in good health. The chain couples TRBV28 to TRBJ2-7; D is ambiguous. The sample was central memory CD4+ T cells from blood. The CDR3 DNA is TGTGCCAGCAGTTTAGAAGGGAAGCAGTACTTC. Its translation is CASSLEGKQYF.